This T cell receptor beta chain is drawn from a study of monozygotic twins with inflammatory bowel disease. Germline V gives CDR1 DFQATT, CDR2 SNEGSKA (reference sequence). This CDR3 has 13 amino acids. TCRdb re-called the 5' RACE reads and shows each CDR3 protein once, DNA omitted. The sample data list fewer than 200,000 distinct CDR3 sequences. Sequencing input: blood. The V gene is TRBV20-1, the J gene TRBJ1-4; TCRdb names TRBD1, which stays unverified in the absence of DNA. The sequence was obtained from a human donor with ulcerative colitis or Crohn's disease, or a healthy co-twin of an affected twin (not recorded which). The chain's CDR3 is CSAKGGGDEKLFF.